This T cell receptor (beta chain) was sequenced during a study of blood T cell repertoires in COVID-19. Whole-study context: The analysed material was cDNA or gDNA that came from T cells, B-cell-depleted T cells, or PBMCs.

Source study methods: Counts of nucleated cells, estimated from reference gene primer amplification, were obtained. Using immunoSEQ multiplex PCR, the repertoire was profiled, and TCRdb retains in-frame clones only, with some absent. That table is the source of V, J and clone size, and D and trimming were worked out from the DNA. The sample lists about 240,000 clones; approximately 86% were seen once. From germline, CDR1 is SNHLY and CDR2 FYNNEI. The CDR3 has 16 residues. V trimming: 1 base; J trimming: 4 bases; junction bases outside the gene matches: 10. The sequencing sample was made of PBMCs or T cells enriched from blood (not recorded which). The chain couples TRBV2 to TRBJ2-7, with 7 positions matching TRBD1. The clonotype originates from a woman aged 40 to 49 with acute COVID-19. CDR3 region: CASSEVGTEKRYEQYF. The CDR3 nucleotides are TGTGCCAGCAGTGAAGTTGGGACAGAAAAAAGGTACGAGCAGTACTTC. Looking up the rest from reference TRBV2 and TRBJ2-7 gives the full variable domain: EPEVTQTPSHQVTQMGQEVILRCVPISNHLYFYWYRQILGQKVEFLVSFYNNEISEKSEIFDDQFSVERPDGSNFTLKIRSTKLEDSAMYFCASSEVGTEKRYEQYFGPGTRLTVT.